Listed below are T cell receptor beta chains from one sample, sequenced in a study of vaccination effects on CD4 cells after COVID-19. These receptors have no identified antigens. TCRdb's table, derived via immunoSEQ multiplex PCR, lists solely in-frame clones and lacks some. Of around 40,000 clones listed, roughly 65% were seen once; the top ten hold 4.2%. Sequencing used CD4+ T cells from PBMCs cultured without peptide, obtained before COVID-19 vaccination. All receptors come from a human donor who received a COVID-19 vaccine. Each CDR3 is given with its conserved first and last residue. The D gene is left open where the match is weak. Not all rows give a size; the values are once, few, many and, for expanded clones, a class.

>.|few|TRBV6-1|TRBJ1-6
CASSEEGQTSYNSPLHF
TGTGCCAGCAGTGAAGAGGGCCAGACCTCCTATAATTCACCCCTCCACTTT
>.|.|TRBV6-1|TRBJ1-6
CASSEAHGNSPLHF
TGTGCCAGCAGTGAAGCGCATGGGAATTCACCCCTCCACTTT
>.|.|TRBV12-5|TRBJ2-3
CASGLRETDTQYF
TGTGCTAGTGGGCTCCGGGAAACAGATACGCAGTATTTT
>.|once|TRBV18|TRBJ2-7
CASSPRDIGEQYF
TGTGCCAGCTCACCTAGGGACATCGGCGAGCAGTACTTC
>.|.|TRBV5-6|TRBJ1-1
CASSENRVGNTEAFF
TGTGCCAGCAGCGAGAACAGGGTCGGAAACACTGAAGCTTTCTTT
>TRBD1|.|TRBV19|TRBJ2-3
CASRPSGTGGVQSTDTQYF
TGTGCCAGTAGACCATCCGGGACAGGGGGCGTTCAATCCACAGATACGCAGTATTTT
>.|few|TRBV4-2|TRBJ2-7
CASSQDQVSPSYEQYF
TGTGCCAGCAGCCAAGATCAGGTGTCCCCCTCCTACGAGCAGTACTTC
>.|.|TRBV7-9|TRBJ1-5
CASSITGTQPQHF
TGTGCCAGCAGCATCACAGGGACTCAGCCCCAGCATTTT
>TRBD1|once|TRBV19|TRBJ1-5
CASSPIYNTGALNQPQHF
TGTGCCAGTAGTCCGATCTACAACACAGGGGCCCTTAATCAGCCCCAGCATTTT
>.|.|TRBV12-3/TRBV12-4|TRBJ1-4
CASTVVGNEKLFF
TGTGCCAGCACCGTGGTGGGGAATGAAAAACTGTTTTTT
>TRBD1|once|TRBV7-9|TRBJ1-2
CASSPQTGFGGYTF
TGTGCCAGCAGCCCCCAGACAGGGTTTGGTGGCTACACCTTC
>.|once|TRBV11-2|TRBJ2-7
CASSLSREHEQYF
TGTGCCAGCAGCTTAAGCAGGGAACACGAGCAGTACTTC
>.|.|TRBV5-5|TRBJ2-3
CASSSLRTASTDTQYF
TGTGCCAGCAGCTCGTTAAGGACAGCTAGCACAGATACGCAGTATTTT
>.|.|TRBV19|TRBJ1-2
CASIGSNTNYGYTF
TGTGCCAGTATAGGCAGCAATACTAACTATGGCTACACCTTC
>TRBD1|few|TRBV2|TRBJ1-4
CASSADRVEKLFF
TGTGCCAGCAGCGCTGACAGGGTTGAAAAACTGTTTTTT
>TRBD1|.|TRBV3-1/TRBV3-2|TRBJ2-5
CASSQDPIGTGGQETQYF
TGTGCCAGCAGCCAAGATCCCATAGGGACAGGGGGGCAAGAGACCCAGTACTTC
>TRBD1|.|TRBV6-5|TRBJ2-7
CASSYQGQGSEQYF
TGTGCCAGCAGTTACCAGGGACAGGGGAGCGAGCAGTACTTC
>TRBD1|.|TRBV2|TRBJ2-7
CASSLGQATSEQYF
TGTGCCAGCAGCTTGGGACAGGCTACGTCTGAGCAGTACTTC
>.|.|TRBV7-6|TRBJ2-2
CASSLGAGQGTGELFF
TGTGCCAGCAGCTTAGGCGCGGGGCAGGGGACCGGGGAGCTGTTTTTT
>TRBD1|.|TRBV10-2|TRBJ2-7
CASSERTGGREQYF
TGCGCCAGCAGTGAAAGGACAGGGGGACGGGAGCAGTACTTC
>.|.|TRBV20-1|TRBJ1-1
CSSRLDTEAFF
TGCAGTTCCCGGTTGGACACTGAAGCTTTCTTT
>.|.|TRBV5-8|TRBJ2-5
CASSLSSSQETQYF
TGTGCCAGCAGCTTGTCGTCCTCCCAAGAGACCCAGTACTTC
>.|.|TRBV5-1|TRBJ2-3
CASSGTYRASTDTQYF
TGCGCCAGCAGCGGAACGTACAGAGCTAGCACAGATACGCAGTATTTT
>TRBD1|.|TRBV28|TRBJ2-7
CASTPGTGLDEQYF
TGTGCCAGCACCCCCGGGACAGGGCTTGACGAGCAGTACTTC
>.|.|TRBV11-2|TRBJ2-3
CASSLGAGGSTDTQYF
TGTGCCAGCAGCTTAGGGGCAGGAGGGAGCACAGATACGCAGTATTTT
>.|.|TRBV6-5|TRBJ2-5
CASSPGPQETQYF
TGTGCCAGCAGCCCGGGTCCTCAAGAGACCCAGTACTTC
>TRBD2|.|TRBV6-5|TRBJ2-7
CASSSGTSGSYEQYF
TGTGCCAGCAGTTCCGGGACTAGCGGGTCATACGAGCAGTACTTC
>.|.|TRBV7-9|TRBJ2-5
CASSLEYETQYF
TGTGCCAGCAGCTTAGAATATGAGACCCAGTACTTC
>.|few|TRBV29-1|TRBJ1-4
CSVGQTNEKLFF
TGCAGCGTGGGACAAACTAATGAAAAACTGTTTTTT
>.|.|TRBV18|TRBJ2-7
CASSPGGSREQYF
TGTGCCAGCTCACCGGGTGGGTCTCGCGAGCAGTACTTC
>TRBD1|.|TRBV5-1|TRBJ2-7
CASSSRQGIDEQYF
TGCGCCAGCAGCTCAAGACAGGGAATAGACGAGCAGTACTTC
>.|.|TRBV29-1|TRBJ2-1
CSVAAGPSSYNEQFF
TGCAGCGTTGCGGCGGGACCGAGCTCCTACAATGAGCAGTTCTTC
>TRBD2|.|TRBV19|TRBJ2-2
CASSPASGRARTGELFF
TGTGCCAGTAGCCCAGCTAGCGGGAGGGCGCGAACCGGGGAGCTGTTTTTT
>.|.|TRBV18|TRBJ2-3
CASSPQNTDTQYF
TGTGCCAGCTCACCACAAAACACAGATACGCAGTATTTT
>.|.|TRBV9|TRBJ1-6
CASSAAGHPPLHF
TGTGCCAGCAGCGCGGCCGGGCATCCACCCCTCCACTTT
>.|.|TRBV12-3/TRBV12-4|TRBJ2-5
CASSVQDGQTQYF
TGTGCCAGCAGTGTACAGGACGGTCAGACCCAGTACTTC
>.|.|TRBV25-1|TRBJ1-1
CASSELIGQGNTEAFF
TGTGCCAGCAGTGAATTAATCGGGCAGGGGAACACTGAAGCTTTCTTT
>TRBD1|few|TRBV5-1|TRBJ1-4
CASSLVPPGQGTEEKLFF
TGCGCCAGCAGCTTGGTCCCACCGGGACAGGGGACGGAGGAAAAACTGTTTTTT
>.|.|TRBV3-1/TRBV3-2|TRBJ2-7
CASSQEGGSYEQYF
TGTGCCAGCAGCCAAGAAGGGGGCTCCTACGAGCAGTACTTC
>.|.|TRBV27|TRBJ2-3
CARGVDTQYF
TGTGCCAGAGGGGTAGATACGCAGTATTTT
>.|once|TRBV5-5|TRBJ1-4
CASSLHASNEKLFF
TGTGCCAGCAGCCTTCATGCGAGTAATGAAAAACTGTTTTTT
>.|.|TRBV7-9|TRBJ1-1
CASSLWPGLNTEAFF
TGTGCCAGCAGCTTATGGCCGGGATTGAACACTGAAGCTTTCTTT
>.|.|TRBV2|TRBJ1-1
CASTITGLNTEAFF
TGTGCCAGTACGATTACAGGGCTGAACACTGAAGCTTTCTTT
>.|few|TRBV21-1|TRBJ1-5
CARWANQPQHF
TGTGCCAGATGGGCTAATCAGCCCCAGCATTTT
>.|.|TRBV5-6|TRBJ2-3
CASSSPRDKLLTDTQYF
TGTGCCAGCAGCTCCCCCCGGGACAAGCTCCTCACAGATACGCAGTATTTT
>TRBD1|.|TRBV2|TRBJ2-5
CASTRDSILGETQYF
TGTGCCAGCACCCGGGACAGCATACTTGGAGAGACCCAGTACTTC
>.|.|TRBV5-1|TRBJ2-7
CASSTARDRPYEQYF
TGCGCCAGCAGCACCGCACGGGACCGACCCTACGAGCAGTACTTC
>.|.|TRBV6-5|TRBJ1-1
CASSYTTYYNTEAFF
TGTGCCAGCAGTTACACCACATATTATAACACTGAAGCTTTCTTT
>TRBD2|.|TRBV5-1|TRBJ2-3
CASSLLPRAGGGTDTQYF
TGCGCCAGCAGCTTGCTCCCTCGGGCGGGAGGAGGGACAGATACGCAGTATTTT
>TRBD1|.|TRBV5-6|TRBJ1-2
CASSLGQGPYGYTF
TGTGCCAGCAGCTTAGGACAGGGGCCCTATGGCTACACCTTC
>TRBD2|few|TRBV10-1|TRBJ2-1
CASTPPGRDEQFF
TGCGCCAGCACCCCTCCGGGGAGGGATGAGCAGTTCTTC
>.|.|TRBV5-4|TRBJ1-1
CASSTGPAAFF
TGTGCCAGCAGCACCGGTCCGGCAGCTTTCTTT
>.|few|TRBV3-1/TRBV3-2|TRBJ1-2
CASSQGQNNYGYTF
TGTGCCAGCAGCCAAGGACAGAACAACTATGGCTACACCTTC
>TRBD2|.|TRBV3-1/TRBV3-2|TRBJ2-1
CASSQDPSGGHNEQFF
TGTGCCAGCAGCCAAGACCCTAGCGGGGGACACAATGAGCAGTTCTTC
>.|medium-sized|TRBV9|TRBJ2-1
CASSQMDGQEQFF
TGTGCCAGCAGCCAGATGGACGGCCAAGAGCAGTTCTTC
>TRBD1|.|TRBV5-1|TRBJ2-2
CASRRTGGTGELFF
TGCGCCAGCAGACGGACAGGGGGCACCGGGGAGCTGTTTTTT
>.|few|TRBV9|TRBJ1-4
CASSVRQKDEKLFF
TGTGCCAGCAGCGTAAGACAGAAAGATGAAAAACTGTTTTTT